These 24 T cell receptor beta chains share one sample of origin, sequenced in a study of blood T cell repertoires in COVID-19. Using immunoSEQ multiplex PCR, the repertoire was profiled, and TCRdb retains in-frame clones only, with some absent. The table shows some 99,000 clones, with around 90% occurring only once. Sequenced: peripheral blood. Receptor source: a man in his 70s with acute or convalescent COVID-19.

The chain recombines TRBV4-1 with TRBJ2-5; TRBD2 is a possible D gene (6 bases). CDR3 size: 13 residues. The ends were cut back, 1 base at V and 3 bases at J, with 6 bases in the middle. CDR1 and CDR2 (germline): MGHRA, YSYEKL. As DNA, the CDR3 is TGCGCCAGCAGCCAAGGGGGGGAAGAGACCCAGTACTTC. Encoded protein: CASSQGGEETQYF.

The chain carries TRBV7-7 and TRBJ2-5, with TRBD2 matching over 9 bases. J lost 4 bases, V lost 5 bases, and 5 bases had no gene match. The germline V gene has CDR1 SSHAT and CDR2 FNYEAQ (reference sequence). The CDR3 runs to 14 residues. This CDR3 reads CASSTSGGRETQYF. Here the CDR3 DNA reads TGTGCCAGCAGCACGAGCGGGGGGAGAGAGACCCAGTACTTC.

The chain links TRBV3-1 (or the pseudogene TRBV3-2) to TRBJ1-5; D gene uncertain. The CDR3 spans 14 residues. The V and J ends lost 0 bases and 3 bases respectively, with 6 bases between them. From germline, CDR1 is LGHDT and CDR2 YNNKEL (reference sequence). The CDR3: CASSQDLTNQPQHF. CDR3 bases: TGTGCCAGCAGCCAAGATCTAACCAATCAGCCCCAGCATTTT.

The chain uses TRBV3-1 (or the pseudogene TRBV3-2) and TRBJ2-1; 9 positions agree with TRBD1. CDR3 size: 15 residues. Germline loops: CDR1 LGHDT, CDR2 YNNKEL (reference sequence). V lost 6 bases to trimming and J lost 9 bases; unmatched junction nucleotides: 12. CDR3 sequence (DNA): TGTGCCAGCAGAGCCTCGTTAGGACAGGGGACTGAGCAGTTCTTC. It translates to CASRASLGQGTEQFF.

The chain joins TRBV5-4 to TRBJ2-7; D perhaps matches TRBD2 (6 bases). CDR1 is SGHNT and CDR2 is YYREEE in the germline V gene (reference sequence). V lost 4 bases, J lost 7 bases, and 18 bases lay in between. The CDR3 contains 14 residues. The DNA for the CDR3 is TGTGCCAGCAGCCCCGTGGAGGGGCCACGGGAGCAGTACTTC. Translated, it gives CASSPVEGPREQYF.

This clone was detected a few times. This chain connects TRBV6-2 or TRBV6-3 to TRBJ2-3, with D perhaps matching TRBD1 (5 bases). This CDR3 spans 17 amino acids. V gave up 0 bases and J gave up 6 bases, with 19 bases separating them. Germline-derived CDR1 and CDR2 are MNHEY and SVGEGT. Here the CDR3 reads CASSYSVGRAVGDTQYF. The CDR3, as DNA: TGTGCCAGCAGTTACTCGGTGGGCAGGGCAGTGGGGGATACGCAGTATTTT.

This clone came up once. The chain carries TRBV30 and TRBJ2-5; no reliable D call. With 3 bases removed from V and 6 bases from J, the gap between germline ends came to 14 bases. This CDR3 region has 13 residues. CDR1 and CDR2 (germline): GTSNPN, SVGIG (reference sequence). CDR3 DNA: TGTGCCTGGAGGGTAGCACGTTCAAAGACCCAGTACTTC. This encodes CAWRVARSKTQYF.

V gene TRBV15 combines with J gene TRBJ1-2; 9 nucleotides align to TRBD1. V lost 3 bases, J lost 7 bases, and 0 bases stayed unmatched. This CDR3 has 12 residues. Per germline, CDR1 LNHNV and CDR2 YYDKDF (reference sequence). The CDR3 region is CATSRDRGGYTF. CDR3 nucleotide sequence: TGTGCCACCAGCAGGGACAGGGGTGGCTACACCTTC. Full variable domain (remainder filled in from reference TRBV15 and TRBJ1-2): DAMVIQNPRYQVTQFGKPVTLSCSQTLNHNVMYWYQQKSSQAPKLLFHYYDKDFNNEADTPDNFQSRRPNTSFCFLDIRSPGLGDTAMYLCATSRDRGGYTFGSGTRLTVV.

The rearrangement joins TRBV7-8 to TRBJ1-5, with a tentative D call TRBD1 (6 bases). CDR3 length: 17 residues. Germline CDR1 reads SGHVS; CDR2 reads FQNEAQ. Trimming cost V 1 base and J 3 bases, with 16 bases left between them. The DNA of the CDR3 is TGTGCCAGCAGCTTAGTGTCCTTCGACAGGTTCAATCAGCCCCAGCATTTT. It encodes CASSLVSFDRFNQPQHF.

V and J are TRBV5-5 and TRBJ2-3; 11 bases are a match to TRBD2. This CDR3 has 18 amino acids. The germline V gene encodes CDR1 SGHKS and CDR2 YYEKEE (reference sequence). With V trimmed by 3 bases and J by 1 base, 10 bases remained unmatched. The CDR3 DNA sequence: TGTGCCAGCAGCTCAACTAGCGGGGGCCCCATGGGCACAGATACGCAGTATTTT. Residues: CASSSTSGGPMGTDTQYF. The variable domain in full, with the rest retrieved from reference TRBV5-5 and TRBJ2-3, is DAGVTQSPTHLIKTRGQQVTLRCSPISGHKSVSWYQQVLGQGPQFIFQYYEKEERGRGNFPDRFSARQFPNYSSELNVNALLLGDSALYLCASSSTSGGPMGTDTQYFGPGTRLTVL.

V and J are TRBV19 and TRBJ1-2; D is perhaps TRBD1 (6 bases). The ends were cut back, 7 bases at V and 1 base at J, with 16 bases in the middle. Germline lookup yields CDR1 LNHDA and CDR2 SQIVND (reference sequence). This CDR3 contains 15 residues. CDR3 in DNA: TGTGCCAGTACCTCAGGGGCTCCCTTTAACTATGGCTACACCTTC. This gives the protein CASTSGAPFNYGYTF. The full variable domain, rest sourced from reference TRBV19 and TRBJ1-2, is DGGITQSPKYLFRKEGQNVTLSCEQNLNHDAMYWYRQDPGQGLRLIYYSQIVNDFQKGDIAEGYSVSREKKESFPLTVTSAQKNPTAFYLCASTSGAPFNYGYTFGSGTRLTVV.

The chain links TRBV30 to TRBJ1-1; D uncertain. Germline CDR1 GTSNPN, CDR2 SVGIG (reference sequence). The CDR3 contains 17 residues. The V end was cut by 0 bases, the J end by 3 bases, with 20 bases between. The CDR3 DNA is TGTGCCTGGAGTGTAGGTGGCAGGCTCCCCCCGGACACTGAAGCTTTCTTT. Translated: CAWSVGGRLPPDTEAFF.

The V call is TRBV6-1, the J call TRBJ1-4, with D uncertain. Between the trimmed V and J ends, which lost 2 bases and 8 bases, there was a span of 15 bases. The germline gives CDR1 MNHNS, CDR2 SASEGT. The CDR3 is 15 residues long. The CDR3 bases are TGTGCCAGCAGTGAAATGGAGGCGGTTCGGGAAAAACTGTTTTTT. It specifies CASSEMEAVREKLFF.

DNA of the CDR3: TGTGCCAGCAGTTTAGGGTGGGCAGGGGGGACTGGAAACACCATATATTTT. Translating gives CASSLGWAGGTGNTIYF. The J gene is TRBJ1-3, the V gene TRBV28; 7 nucleotides agree with TRBD1. Germline CDR1 is MDHEN and CDR2 is SYDVKM. The CDR3 consists of 17 residues. The junction had 9 bases not matched to a gene; V was cut back by 2 bases and J by 2 bases.

The chain has TRBV28 and TRBJ2-2, with D possibly being TRBD1 (5 bases). There are 14 residues in the CDR3. Germline loops: CDR1 MDHEN, CDR2 SYDVKM. Trimming took off 11 bases at V and 0 bases at J, with 13 bases between the two ends. The CDR3 here is CAALGQSNTGELFF. The CDR3 DNA sequence: TGTGCCGCTCTGGGGCAGTCGAACACCGGGGAGCTGTTTTTT.

The chain uses TRBV15 and TRBJ2-7, with TRBD1 as a possible D gene (5 bases). CDR3 size: 15 residues. V shed 11 bases and J shed 2 bases, with 22 bases lying between them. Germline CDR1 LNHNV, CDR2 YYDKDF (reference sequence). The DNA of the CDR3 is TGTGCCGGTGTTTTATGGGGCCCTTTGCCCTACGAGCAGTACGTC. Translating gives CAGVLWGPLPYEQYV.

This chain joins TRBV30 and TRBJ1-4, with TRBD1 identical over 8 bases. The germline CDR1 and CDR2 sequences are GTSNPN and SVGIG (reference sequence). The CDR3 loop spans 13 amino acids. J was trimmed by 10 bases and V by 1 base; bases with no gene match: 5. The CDR3 loop reads CAWSGDRRGKLFF. In nucleotides, the CDR3 is TGTGCCTGGAGTGGGGACAGGCGAGGAAAACTGTTTTTT.

The chain recombines TRBV10-3 with TRBJ2-3, with D perhaps TRBD2 (5 bases). The CDR3 runs 14 residues. Per the germline V gene, CDR1 is ENHRY and CDR2 is SYGVKD. Trimming cost V 3 bases and J 1 base, with 8 bases left between them. CDR3 sequence reads: CAISDSRGTDTQYF. The CDR3 DNA sequence: TGTGCCATCAGTGATTCGCGGGGCACAGATACGCAGTATTTT.

V gene TRBV18 combines with J gene TRBJ1-2; D not certain. The V end lost 2 bases, the J end lost 8 bases, and 21 bases lay between the germline ends. The CDR3 extends over 16 amino acids. Germline assignment: CDR1 KGHSH and CDR2 LQKENI. CDR3 in DNA: TGTGCCAGCTCACCAGGGTCTAGTTCGACGGCCCAAGGCTACACCTTC. It translates to CASSPGSSSTAQGYTF.

This clone was counted between two and nine times. CDR3 sequence reads: CASTGQGGWATIYF. The CDR3, as DNA: TGTGCCAGCACGGGACAGGGGGGATGGGCCACCATATATTTT. This chain links TRBV2 with TRBJ1-3, with 11 positions matching TRBD1. The germline V gene encodes CDR1 SNHLY and CDR2 FYNNEI. The junction had 8 bases not matched to a gene; V was cut back by 7 bases and J by 9 bases. The CDR3 has 14 amino acids.

The chain joins TRBV15 to TRBJ1-4; possible D gene TRBD1, 6 bases. The V end was cut by 1 base, the J end by 0 bases, with 9 bases between. This CDR3 contains 16 residues. The germline V gene has CDR1 LNHNV and CDR2 YYDKDF (reference sequence). The DNA of the CDR3 is TGTGCCACCAGCAGAGGGCGACAGGCAACTAATGAAAAACTGTTTTTT. As protein: CATSRGRQATNEKLFF.

V is TRBV15 and J is TRBJ2-2, with 10 bases matching TRBD1. This CDR3 comprises 16 residues. The V and J ends lost 0 bases and 6 bases, in that order; junction bases with no gene match: 4. The V gene's germline CDR1 is LNHNV and CDR2 YYDKDF (reference sequence). The CDR3 region has the DNA TGTGCCACCAGCAGAGATCCCGGACAGGGGGCCGGGGAGCTGTTTTTT. It yields the protein CATSRDPGQGAGELFF.

The CDR3 protein is CASSPGLAGPIGEQFF. CDR3 coding DNA: TGCGCCAGCAGCCCGGGACTAGCGGGGCCCATAGGCGAGCAGTTCTTC. The chain employs TRBV10-1 and TRBJ2-1; 13 bases agree with TRBD2. CDR3 length: 16 residues. V was pared by 6 bases and J by 10 bases, with 12 bases of the junction left unmatched. Germline assignment: CDR1 WNHNN and CDR2 SYGVQD (reference sequence).

The V gene is TRBV3-1 (or the pseudogene TRBV3-2), the J gene TRBJ2-3; maybe TRBD1 (5 bases). Deletions cut 2 bases from V and 2 bases from J, with 17 bases between. CDR1 is LGHDT, CDR2 YNNKEL, per germline (reference sequence). This CDR3 spans 17 amino acids. CDR3 DNA: TGTGCCAGCAGCCAACTTACCCGGACATCGATCACAGATACGCAGTATTTT. This sequence encodes CASSQLTRTSITDTQYF.